This passage covers 30 T cell receptor beta chains from one sample sequenced in a study of graft-versus-host responses after intestinal transplantation. The method was immunoSEQ multiplex PCR; TCRdb's version includes in-frame clones alone and lacks a portion of them. The sample records 12,000 or so clones, more than 70% being singletons. The material was PBMCs, obtained nearly 500 days after intestinal transplant. These receptors originate from a human patient who received an intestinal transplant, so some T cells may come from the graft donor.

The chain joins TRBV6-1 to TRBJ2-5; 13 nucleotides align to TRBD2. The V and J ends lost 6 bases and 5 bases, in that order; junction bases with no gene match: 6. Germline CDR1 is MNHNS and CDR2 is SASEGT. The CDR3 is 15 residues long. This chain's CDR3 is CASSPGLAGPETQYF. The CDR3 nucleotides are TGTGCCAGCAGCCCGGGACTAGCGGGACCTGAGACCCAGTACTTC.

V and J are TRBV10-3 and TRBJ1-2; D uncertain. Trimming stripped 3 bases from V and 0 bases from J, with 8 bases between. Germline assignment: CDR1 ENHRY and CDR2 SYGVKD. This CDR3 spans 14 amino acids. DNA for the CDR3: TGTGCCATCAGTGACGCCCGATCTAACTATGGCTACACCTTC. It specifies CAISDARSNYGYTF.

This clone was seen a single time. The V gene is TRBV5-4, the J gene TRBJ2-2; TRBD2 matches 13 bases. This CDR3 is built from 16 residues. Germline V CDR1 and CDR2: SGHNT, YYREEE (reference sequence). V lost 3 bases and J lost 8; bases outside the gene matches: 7. CDR3 sequence (DNA): TGTGCCAGCAGCTACGGACTAGCGGGAGTTCCGGGGGAGCTGTTTTTT. Encoded protein: CASSYGLAGVPGELFF.

The rearrangement uses TRBV28 and TRBJ2-3, with 9 nucleotides matching TRBD1. V shed 10 bases, J shed 7 bases, and the junction held 6 bases outside the gene matches. The CDR3 is made up of 12 amino acids. Germline lookup yields CDR1 MDHEN and CDR2 SYDVKM. As DNA, the CDR3 is TGTGCCACAACAGGGGGCATAAATACGCAGTATTTT. Residues: CATTGGINTQYF.

This chain uses TRBV4-2 with TRBJ2-1; 7 bases are shared with TRBD2. The germline V gene has CDR1 LGHNA and CDR2 YNFKEQ. Trimming took 0 bases from V and 4 from J; bases not matched to a gene: 9. The CDR3 runs to 17 residues. CDR3 amino acids: CASSQDLGGRRYNEQFF. The CDR3, as DNA: TGTGCCAGCAGCCAAGATTTGGGCGGGAGAAGGTACAATGAGCAGTTCTTC.

The V gene is TRBV28, the J gene TRBJ2-1; 10 bases fit TRBD2. Germline V lookup: CDR1 MDHEN, CDR2 SYDVKM. J lost 7 bases, V lost 3 bases, and 3 bases had no gene match. The CDR3 is 14 amino acids. CDR3 sequence: CASSLLAGVNEQFF. CDR3 in DNA: TGTGCCAGCAGTTTGCTAGCGGGAGTAAATGAGCAGTTCTTC.

This rearrangement joins TRBV18 to TRBJ2-1; tentatively, D is TRBD2 (6 bases). The CDR3 spans 16 residues. V lost 3 bases to trimming and J lost 3 bases, with 15 bases between them. Per germline, CDR1 KGHSH and CDR2 LQKENI. The DNA of the CDR3 is TGTGCCAGCTCACCCCCGGGACTGCCCTTCTACAATGAGCAGTTCTTC. Translated: CASSPPGLPFYNEQFF.

V gene TRBV19 combines with J gene TRBJ2-2, with 12 nucleotides matching TRBD2. With 2 bases clipped from V and 5 bases from J, the junction kept 6 bases outside the gene matches. Germline V gives CDR1 LNHDA, CDR2 SQIVND (reference sequence). This CDR3 is 17 amino acids long. For the CDR3, the DNA is TGTGCCAGTAGTATACTAGCGGGAGGGCCGGGTACCGGGGAGCTGTTTTTT. Residues: CASSILAGGPGTGELFF.

This CDR3 is CASSDPGTGGYNEQFF. In nucleotides, the CDR3 is TGTGCCAGCAGCGATCCCGGGACAGGGGGATACAATGAGCAGTTCTTC. V usage is TRBV2 and J usage is TRBJ2-1; 11 bases align to TRBD1. The V gene end was trimmed by 6 bases and the J gene end by 4 bases; junction bases not matched to a gene: 8. Germline CDR1 reads SNHLY; CDR2 reads FYNNEI. This CDR3 comprises 16 residues.

V is TRBV28 and J is TRBJ1-5; D uncertain. The CDR3 runs 14 residues. Per the germline V gene, CDR1 is MDHEN and CDR2 is SYDVKM. Trimming shortened V by 7 bases and J by 0 bases, and 10 bases separated the two germline ends. The chain's CDR3 is CASTRLRSNQPQHF. CDR3 DNA: TGTGCCAGCACCAGGTTGCGTAGCAATCAGCCCCAGCATTTT.

This clone is categorized as medium-sized. The V call is TRBV5-1, the J call TRBJ2-2; D call uncertain. CDR1 is SGHRS and CDR2 is YFSETQ in the germline V gene. V lost 1 base and J 6 bases, leaving 4 bases between the germline ends. There are 12 residues in the CDR3. The CDR3 DNA reads TGCGCCAGCAGCTTGTGGCCCGGGGAGCTGTTTTTT. This codes for CASSLWPGELFF.

V and J are TRBV7-9 and TRBJ2-1, with 13 bases that match TRBD2. Germline loops: CDR1 SEHNR, CDR2 FQNEAQ (reference sequence). This CDR3 is 16 amino acids long. Trimming at V came to 5 bases and at J to 4 bases, leaving 5 bases not matched to a gene. DNA for the CDR3: TGTGCCAGCAGCCCGAGGACTAGCGGGAGTTACAATGAGCAGTTCTTC. Encoded protein: CASSPRTSGSYNEQFF. The full variable domain, completed using reference TRBV7-9 and TRBJ2-1, is DTGVSQNPRHKITKRGQNVTFRCDPISEHNRLYWYRQTLGQGPEFLTYFQNEAQLEKSRLLSDRFSAERPKGSFSTLEIQRTEQGDSAMYLCASSPRTSGSYNEQFFGPGTRLTVL.

The chain combines TRBV4-1 with TRBJ2-7; D is unclear. Germline lookup yields CDR1 MGHRA and CDR2 YSYEKL. Trimming stripped 5 bases from V and 2 bases from J, with 4 bases between. CDR3 size: 11 residues. The CDR3 nucleotides are TGCGCCAGCAGCGGACCCTACGAGCAGTACTTC. This translates into CASSGPYEQYF.

This chain connects TRBV30 to TRBJ1-5; D gene ambiguous. The CDR3 is 13 amino acids. The germline V gene has CDR1 GTSNPN and CDR2 SVGIG (reference sequence). V shed 3 bases and J shed 1 base, with 7 bases lying between them. The CDR3, as DNA: TGTGCCTGGAGCGGAGGGAGCAATCAGCCCCAGCATTTT. This encodes CAWSGGSNQPQHF.

The J gene is TRBJ1-2, the V gene TRBV21-1. TRBV21-1 is designated a pseudogene. The CDR3 has 15 amino acids. The CDR3 DNA reads TGTGCCAGCAGCAAAGTCGATTTCCCTCGCGAAGGCTACACCTTC. Translating it yields CASSKVDFPREGYTF.

CDR3 protein: CASSFSSEQYF. CDR3 sequence (DNA): TGCGCCAGCAGCTTTTCTAGCGAGCAGTACTTC. This sequence joins TRBV5-1 and TRBJ2-7; no clear D gene. Germline-derived CDR1 and CDR2 are SGHRS and YFSETQ. The ends were cut back, 2 bases at V and 6 bases at J, with 6 bases in the middle. CDR3 length: 11 amino acids.

The chain recombines TRBV5-8 with TRBJ1-5; the D gene is possibly TRBD1 (5 bases). V was shortened by 0 bases and J by 6 bases, with 13 bases between the two germline ends. The germline V gene has CDR1 SGHTS and CDR2 YDEGEE. This CDR3 spans 15 amino acids. The CDR3 DNA reads as TGTGCCAGCAGCTTGGCCAAAGGGGTGGGTCAGCCCCAGCATTTT. This translates into CASSLAKGVGQPQHF.

This chain uses TRBV5-1 with TRBJ1-1; TRBD1 might be the D (6 bases). The CDR3 is 14 amino acids. V was trimmed by 4 bases and J by 7 bases, leaving 17 bases between them. Germline CDR1 SGHRS, CDR2 YFSETQ. CDR3 residues: CASSATGPGVEAFF. DNA of the CDR3: TGCGCCAGCAGCGCGACAGGTCCTGGGGTTGAAGCTTTCTTT. Full variable domain (remainder filled in from reference TRBV5-1 and TRBJ1-1): KAGVTQTPRYLIKTRGQQVTLSCSPISGHRSVSWYQQTPGQGLQFLFEYFSETQRNKGNFPGRFSGRQFSNSRSEMNVSTLELGDSALYLCASSATGPGVEAFFGQGTRLTVV.

The chain recombines TRBV4-1 with TRBJ2-3; the D is unclear. Germline CDR1 and CDR2: MGHRA and YSYEKL. Trimming pared 4 bases from V and 2 bases from J, leaving 13 bases between. This CDR3 comprises 15 residues. Here the CDR3 DNA reads TGCGCCAGCAGCCTTGGAGCGCTCTACACAGATACGCAGTATTTT. It codes for CASSLGALYTDTQYF.

The gene calls are TRBV10-3 and TRBJ2-5, with D tentatively TRBD1 or TRBD2 (6 bases each). The CDR3 loop spans 13 amino acids. CDR1 and CDR2 (germline): ENHRY, SYGVKD. Trimming cost V 10 bases and J 2 bases, with 14 bases left between them. The CDR3 here is CATQGGTQETQYF. In DNA form, the CDR3 reads TGTGCCACCCAAGGGGGGACTCAAGAGACCCAGTACTTC.

The V and J genes are TRBV19 and TRBJ2-7; 7 nucleotides match TRBD1. J was trimmed by 3 bases and V by 3 bases; bases with no gene match: 5. Germline CDR1 LNHDA, CDR2 SQIVND (reference sequence). The length of the CDR3 is 14 residues. DNA for the CDR3: TGTGCCAGTAGTATCGGGACAGAGAACTACGAGCAGTACTTC. It specifies CASSIGTENYEQYF. The full variable domain, completed using reference TRBV19 and TRBJ2-7, is DGGITQSPKYLFRKEGQNVTLSCEQNLNHDAMYWYRQDPGQGLRLIYYSQIVNDFQKGDIAEGYSVSREKKESFPLTVTSAQKNPTAFYLCASSIGTENYEQYFGPGTRLTVT.

This clone was detected a few times. A single base is all that separates this from a far larger clone, so a read error is likely. Other DNA sequences in the sample encode the same CDR3. This sequence joins TRBV28 and TRBJ1-2, with D possibly TRBD1 on 6 matching bases. The CDR3 is 17 residues long. The V gene's germline CDR1 is MDHEN and CDR2 SYDVKM. Trimming removed 6 bases from V and 2 bases from J, with 22 bases in between. For the CDR3, the DNA is TGTGCCAGCAGGGGGGCGGGGAGGGGCACTCTAAACTATGGCTACACCTTC. It is translated as CASRGAGRGTLNYGYTF.

This clone has only a few counts. The chain combines TRBV14 with TRBJ2-7; 7 bases line up with TRBD2. Germline V gene sequence: CDR1 SGHDN, CDR2 FVKESK. There are 14 residues in the CDR3. The V gene end was trimmed by 4 bases and the J gene end by 3 bases; junction bases not matched to a gene: 6. CDR3 loop: CASSRGLGSYEQYF. The CDR3 nucleotides are TGTGCCAGCAGCCGTGGACTAGGGAGCTACGAGCAGTACTTC.

The J gene is TRBJ2-7, the V gene TRBV7-9; 7 bases fit TRBD1. The CDR3 contains 15 residues. The V gene end was trimmed by 1 base and the J gene end by 0 bases; junction bases not matched to a gene: 3. Germline loops: CDR1 SEHNR, CDR2 FQNEAQ (reference sequence). CDR3 loop: CASSLGGGLSYEQYF. The CDR3 coding sequence is TGTGCCAGCAGCTTAGGAGGGGGCCTCTCCTACGAGCAGTACTTC.

This chain links TRBV5-4 with TRBJ2-7; unclear D gene. Deletions cut 2 bases from V and 2 bases from J, with 11 bases between. Germline V CDR1 and CDR2: SGHNT, YYREEE (reference sequence). The CDR3 runs 14 residues. CDR3 coding DNA: TGTGCCAGCAGCTTCGGGCAGCGAACCTACGAGCAGTACTTC. This encodes CASSFGQRTYEQYF.

The CDR3 reads CASSEASGGQETQYF. The CDR3 nucleotides read TGTGCCAGCAGTGAAGCGTCTGGCGGTCAAGAGACCCAGTACTTC. The J gene is TRBJ2-5, the V gene TRBV6-1; D is unresolved. CDR3 length equals 15 residues. Looked up from germline, CDR1 is MNHNS and CDR2 is SASEGT. The V end lost 0 bases, the J end lost 2 bases, and 10 bases lay between the germline ends.

This clone was detected a few times. The chain uses TRBV7-9 and TRBJ2-7, with TRBD2 matching 7 bases. Germline V CDR1 and CDR2: SEHNR, FQNEAQ (reference sequence). The CDR3 covers 16 residues. V dropped 5 bases and J dropped 5; count of bases not matched to a gene: 15. CDR3 sequence reads: CASSQEVGRGFNEQYF. For the CDR3, the DNA is TGTGCCAGCAGCCAAGAGGTGGGGCGGGGGTTCAACGAGCAGTACTTC.

CDR3 protein: CASQTGEAYNEQFF. The CDR3 coding sequence is TGTGCCAGCCAGACAGGGGAGGCCTACAATGAGCAGTTCTTC. The chain uses TRBV19 and TRBJ2-1; 8 positions match TRBD1. The CDR3 extends over 14 amino acids. From germline, CDR1 is LNHDA and CDR2 SQIVND (reference sequence). The junction had 6 bases not matched to a gene; V was cut back by 9 bases and J by 2 bases.

There are a few counts of this clone. The genes are TRBV6-4 and TRBJ2-1; tentative D call: TRBD2 (6 bases). The germline gives CDR1 MRHNA, CDR2 SNTAGT. The CDR3 runs to 15 residues. Trimming shortened V by 0 bases and J by 0 bases, and 6 bases separated the two germline ends. The CDR3 here is CASSDSGSSYNEQFF. The CDR3 region has the DNA TGTGCCAGCAGTGACTCCGGGAGCTCCTACAATGAGCAGTTCTTC.

The V gene is TRBV6-1, the J gene TRBJ1-3; D is uncertain. Trimming cost V 3 bases and J 0 bases, with 12 bases left between them. Germline loops: CDR1 MNHNS, CDR2 SASEGT. This CDR3 contains 16 residues. CDR3 DNA: TGTGCCAGCAGTGAGGATATTACCCCCTCTGGAAACACCATATATTTT. Amino acids: CASSEDITPSGNTIYF.